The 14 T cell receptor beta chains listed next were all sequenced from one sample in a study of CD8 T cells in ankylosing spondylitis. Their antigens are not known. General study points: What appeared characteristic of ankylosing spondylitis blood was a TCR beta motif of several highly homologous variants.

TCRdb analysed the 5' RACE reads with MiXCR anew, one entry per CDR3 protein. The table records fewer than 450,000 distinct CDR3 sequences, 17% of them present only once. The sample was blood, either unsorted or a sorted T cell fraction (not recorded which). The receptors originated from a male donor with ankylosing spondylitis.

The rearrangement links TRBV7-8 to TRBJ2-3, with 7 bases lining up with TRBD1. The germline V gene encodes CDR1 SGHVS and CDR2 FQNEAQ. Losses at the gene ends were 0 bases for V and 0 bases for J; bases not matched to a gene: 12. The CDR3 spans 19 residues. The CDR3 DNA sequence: TGTGCCAGCAGCTTAGCGGGGGTACAGGGGATTCTGAGCACAGATACGCAGTATTTT. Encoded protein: CASSLAGVQGILSTDTQYF.

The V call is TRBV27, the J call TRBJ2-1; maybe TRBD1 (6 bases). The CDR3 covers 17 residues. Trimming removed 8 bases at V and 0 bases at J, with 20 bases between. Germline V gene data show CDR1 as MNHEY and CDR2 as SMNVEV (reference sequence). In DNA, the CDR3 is TGTGCCAGCCGACAGGTTTCGACTAAACGCTCCTACAATGAGCAGTTCTTC. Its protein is CASRQVSTKRSYNEQFF.

In DNA, the CDR3 is TGTGCCAGCAGCTTAGGAGGTCTCGGGACATCTGGAAACACCATATATTTT. Amino acid sequence: CASSLGGLGTSGNTIYF. The chain employs TRBV7-2 and TRBJ1-3, with D possibly TRBD1 on 6 matching bases. V lost 1 base to trimming and J lost 1 base, with 14 bases between them. The CDR3 sequence is 17 residues long. Germline loops: CDR1 SGHTA, CDR2 FQGNSA.

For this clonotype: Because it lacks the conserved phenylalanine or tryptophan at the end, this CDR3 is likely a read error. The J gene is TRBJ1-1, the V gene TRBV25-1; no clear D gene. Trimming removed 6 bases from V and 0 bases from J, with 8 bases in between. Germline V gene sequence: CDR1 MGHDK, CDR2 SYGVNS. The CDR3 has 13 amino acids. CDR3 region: CASRDLMNTEAFL. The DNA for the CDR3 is TGTGCCAGCAGGGATCTCATGAACACTGAAGCTTTCCTT.

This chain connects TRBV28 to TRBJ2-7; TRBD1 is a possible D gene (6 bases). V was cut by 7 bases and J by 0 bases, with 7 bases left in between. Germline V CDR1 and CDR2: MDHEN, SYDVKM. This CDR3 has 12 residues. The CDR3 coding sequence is TGTGCCAGCACGGACAGCTCCTACGAGCAGTACTTC. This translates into CASTDSSYEQYF. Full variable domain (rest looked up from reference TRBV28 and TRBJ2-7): DVKVTQSSRYLVKRTGEKVFLECVQDMDHENMFWYRQDPGLGLRLIYFSYDVKMKEKGDIPEGYSVSREKKERFSLILESASTNQTSMYLCASTDSSYEQYFGPGTRLTVT.

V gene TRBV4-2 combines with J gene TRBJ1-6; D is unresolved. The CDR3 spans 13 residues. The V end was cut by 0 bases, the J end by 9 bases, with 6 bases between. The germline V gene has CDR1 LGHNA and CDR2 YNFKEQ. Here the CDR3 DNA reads TGTGCCAGCAGCCAAGATCTCGGTTCACCCCTCCACTTT. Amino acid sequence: CASSQDLGSPLHF.

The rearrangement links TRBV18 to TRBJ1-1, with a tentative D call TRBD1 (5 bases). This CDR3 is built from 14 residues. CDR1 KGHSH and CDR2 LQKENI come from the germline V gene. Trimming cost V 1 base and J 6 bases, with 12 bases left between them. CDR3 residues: CASSPQGPPAEAFF. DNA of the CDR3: TGTGCCAGCTCACCACAGGGGCCCCCGGCTGAAGCTTTCTTT. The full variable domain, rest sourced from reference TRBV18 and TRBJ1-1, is NAGVMQNPRHLVRRRGQEARLRCSPMKGHSHVYWYRQLPEEGLKFMVYLQKENIIDESGMPKERFSAEFPKEGPSILRIQQVVRGDSAAYFCASSPQGPPAEAFFGQGTRLTVV.

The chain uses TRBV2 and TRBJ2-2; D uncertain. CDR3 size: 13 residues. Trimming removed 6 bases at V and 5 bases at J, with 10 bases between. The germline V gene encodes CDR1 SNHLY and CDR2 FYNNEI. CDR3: CASSRTSTGELFF. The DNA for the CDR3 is TGTGCCAGCAGCCGAACGTCGACCGGGGAGCTGTTTTTT.

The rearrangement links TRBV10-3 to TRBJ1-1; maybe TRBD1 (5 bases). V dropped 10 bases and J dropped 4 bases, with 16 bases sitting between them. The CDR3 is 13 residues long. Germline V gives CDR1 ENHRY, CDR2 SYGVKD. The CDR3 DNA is TGTGCCACCCGGGGGGGAGGAGGCACTGAAGCTTTCTTT. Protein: CATRGGGGTEAFF.

This CDR3 reads CASSPKGGLDNEQFF. The CDR3 nucleotides read TGTGCCAGCAGCCCGAAAGGAGGCCTTGACAATGAGCAGTTCTTC. V gene TRBV7-2 combines with J gene TRBJ2-1; TRBD2 might be the D (5 bases). The CDR3 runs 15 residues. Germline V gene data show CDR1 as SGHTA and CDR2 as FQGNSA. Trimming took 5 bases from V and 5 from J, leaving 16 bases between them.

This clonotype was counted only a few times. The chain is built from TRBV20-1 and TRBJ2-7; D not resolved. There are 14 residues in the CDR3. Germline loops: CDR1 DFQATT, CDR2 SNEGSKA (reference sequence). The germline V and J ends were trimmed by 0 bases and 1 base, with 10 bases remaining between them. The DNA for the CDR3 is TGCAGTGCTAGAGAGGGGTTCTCGTCCTACGAGCAGTACTTC. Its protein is CSAREGFSSYEQYF.

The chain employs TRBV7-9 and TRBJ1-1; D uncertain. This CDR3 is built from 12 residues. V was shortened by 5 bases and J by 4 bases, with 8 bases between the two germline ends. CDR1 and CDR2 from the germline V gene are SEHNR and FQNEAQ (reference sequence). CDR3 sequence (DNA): TGTGCCAGCAGCCCCATAACCACTGAAGCTTTCTTT. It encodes CASSPITTEAFF.

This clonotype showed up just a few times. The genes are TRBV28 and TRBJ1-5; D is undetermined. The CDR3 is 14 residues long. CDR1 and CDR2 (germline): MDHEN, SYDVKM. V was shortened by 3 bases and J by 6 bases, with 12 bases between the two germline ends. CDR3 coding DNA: TGTGCCAGCAGTTTGGGAGGATCGGCTCAGCCCCAGCATTTT. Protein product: CASSLGGSAQPQHF.

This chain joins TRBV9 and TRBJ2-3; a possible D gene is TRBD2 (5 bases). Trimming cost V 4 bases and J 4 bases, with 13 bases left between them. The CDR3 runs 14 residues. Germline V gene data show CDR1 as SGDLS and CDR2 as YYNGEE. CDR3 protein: CASSLTRSPDTQYF. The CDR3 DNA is TGTGCCAGCAGCCTCACTAGAAGCCCAGATACGCAGTATTTT.